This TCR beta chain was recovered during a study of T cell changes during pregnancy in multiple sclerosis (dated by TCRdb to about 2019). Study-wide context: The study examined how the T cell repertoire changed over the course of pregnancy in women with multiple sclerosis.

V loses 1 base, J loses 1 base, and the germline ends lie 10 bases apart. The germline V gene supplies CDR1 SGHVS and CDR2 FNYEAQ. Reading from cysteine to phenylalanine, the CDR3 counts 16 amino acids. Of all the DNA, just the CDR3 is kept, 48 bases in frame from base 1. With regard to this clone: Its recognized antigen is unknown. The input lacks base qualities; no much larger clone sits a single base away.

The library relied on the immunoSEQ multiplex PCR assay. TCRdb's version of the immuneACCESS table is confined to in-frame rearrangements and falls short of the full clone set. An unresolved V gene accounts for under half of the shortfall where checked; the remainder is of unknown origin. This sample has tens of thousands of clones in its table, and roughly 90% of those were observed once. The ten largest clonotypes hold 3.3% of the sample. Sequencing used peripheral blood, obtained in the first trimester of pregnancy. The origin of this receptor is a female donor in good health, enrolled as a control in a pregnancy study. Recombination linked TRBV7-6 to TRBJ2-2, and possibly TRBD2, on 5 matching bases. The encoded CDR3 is CASSLESGGNTGELFF. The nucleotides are TGTGCCAGCAGCTTAGAGAGCGGAGGGAACACCGGGGAGCTGTTTTTT.